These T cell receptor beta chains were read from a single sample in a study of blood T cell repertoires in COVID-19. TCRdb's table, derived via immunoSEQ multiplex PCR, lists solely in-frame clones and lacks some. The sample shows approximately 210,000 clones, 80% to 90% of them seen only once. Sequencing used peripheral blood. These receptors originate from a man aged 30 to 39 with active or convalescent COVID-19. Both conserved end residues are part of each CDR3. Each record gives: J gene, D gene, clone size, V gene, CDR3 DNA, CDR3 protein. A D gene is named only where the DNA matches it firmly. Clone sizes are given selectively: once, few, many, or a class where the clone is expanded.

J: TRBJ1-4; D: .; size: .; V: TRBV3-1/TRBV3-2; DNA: TGTGCCAGCAGCCCTGCCAGGGAAAAACTGTTTTTT; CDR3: CASSPAREKLFF
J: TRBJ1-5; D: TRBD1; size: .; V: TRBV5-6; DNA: TGTGCCAGCAGCCAGGGGACAGGGCGAGGCGATCAGCCCCAGCATTTT; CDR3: CASSQGTGRGDQPQHF
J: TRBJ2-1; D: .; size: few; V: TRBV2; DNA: TGTGCCAGCAGGTACTCGTCAAGAGAGCAGTTCTTC; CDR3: CASRYSSREQFF
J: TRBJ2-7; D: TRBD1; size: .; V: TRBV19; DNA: TGTGCCAGTAGTATAGTTGATAGGGGGCCGTACGAGCAGTACTTC; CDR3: CASSIVDRGPYEQYF
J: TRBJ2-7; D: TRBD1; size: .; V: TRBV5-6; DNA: TGTGCCAGCAGCTGGGACAGGGGGCTCGGTGGCGAGCAGTACTTC; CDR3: CASSWDRGLGGEQYF
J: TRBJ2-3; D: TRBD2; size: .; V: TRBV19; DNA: TGTGCCAGTAGGAAGACTAGCGGGAGCACAGATACGCAGTATTTT; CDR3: CASRKTSGSTDTQYF
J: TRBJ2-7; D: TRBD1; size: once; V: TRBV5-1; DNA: TGCGCCAGCAGCTTGGTACAGGGGGAGTTCTACGAGCAGTACTTC; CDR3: CASSLVQGEFYEQYF
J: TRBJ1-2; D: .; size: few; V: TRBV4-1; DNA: TGCGCCAGCAGCCAGCGGGGAGGCTACACCTTC; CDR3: CASSQRGGYTF
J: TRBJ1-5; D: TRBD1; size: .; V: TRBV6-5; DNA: TGTGCCAGCATCCGGGACAGGGAAGGTCAGCCCCAGCATTTT; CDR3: CASIRDREGQPQHF
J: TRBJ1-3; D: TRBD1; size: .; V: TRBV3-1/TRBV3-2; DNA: TGTGCCAGCAGCGGGGACAGGCGCTCTGGAAACACCATATATTTT; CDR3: CASSGDRRSGNTIYF
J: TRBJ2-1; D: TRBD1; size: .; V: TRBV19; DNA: TGTGCCAGTAGTATAGATCTTGCAGGGGGACGAAATGAGCAGTTCTTC; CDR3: CASSIDLAGGRNEQFF
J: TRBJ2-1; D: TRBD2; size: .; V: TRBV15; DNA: TGTGCCACCAGCAGAGAGGCGGGAGGCCCCTACAATGAGCAGTTCTTC; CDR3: CATSREAGGPYNEQFF
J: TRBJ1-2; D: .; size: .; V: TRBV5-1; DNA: TGCGCCCCCAGCGACCGGGGGGCGCCCTATGGCTACACCTTC; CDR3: CAPSDRGAPYGYTF
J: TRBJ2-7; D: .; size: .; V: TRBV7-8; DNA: TGTGCCAGCAGCTTAGACGAGCTAAACTACGAGCAGTACTTC; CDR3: CASSLDELNYEQYF
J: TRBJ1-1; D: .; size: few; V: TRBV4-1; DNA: TGCGCCAGCACGCATATTCTGGGGCGCGAGCGTCATGACGCTTTCTTT; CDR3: CASTHILGRERHDAFF
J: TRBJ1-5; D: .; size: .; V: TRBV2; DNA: TGTGCCAGCAGTACCCGACACTCCAATCAGCCCCAGCATTTT; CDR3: CASSTRHSNQPQHF
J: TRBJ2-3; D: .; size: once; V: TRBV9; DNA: TGTGCCAGCTCAGCGGCCCGGAGCACAGATACGCAGTATTTT; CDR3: CASSAARSTDTQYF
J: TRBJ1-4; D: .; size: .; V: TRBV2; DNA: TGTGCCACCTCAGGGGACACCCATGGAAAACTGTTTTTT; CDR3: CATSGDTHGKLFF
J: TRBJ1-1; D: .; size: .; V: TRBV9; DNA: TGTGCCAGCAGCGTAGCACCAGGGCCAAACACTGAAGCTTTCTTT; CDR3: CASSVAPGPNTEAFF
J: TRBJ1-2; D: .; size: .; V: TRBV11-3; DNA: TGTGCCAGCAGCGGAGCGGGCGGGGATGGCTACACCTTC; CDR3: CASSGAGGDGYTF
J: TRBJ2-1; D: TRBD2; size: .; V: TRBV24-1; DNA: TGTGCCACCAGTGATTTGCGCGTCGGGACTAGCGGGAGCAATGAGCAGTTCTTC; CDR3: CATSDLRVGTSGSNEQFF
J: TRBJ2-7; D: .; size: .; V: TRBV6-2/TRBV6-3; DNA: TGTGCCAGCAGTTACTCTTTCGGGGCCTACGAGCAGTACTTC; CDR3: CASSYSFGAYEQYF
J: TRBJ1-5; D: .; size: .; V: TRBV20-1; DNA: TGCAGTGCTAGTCTTCCAGGGGAGGGTCAGCCCCAGCATTTT; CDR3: CSASLPGEGQPQHF
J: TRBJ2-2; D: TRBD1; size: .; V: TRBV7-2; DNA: TGTGCCAGCAGCCTCGGGACAGCGAACACCGGGGAGCTGTTTTTT; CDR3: CASSLGTANTGELFF
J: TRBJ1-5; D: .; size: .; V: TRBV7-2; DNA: TGTGCCAGCAGCTACCGGGGCAATCAGCCCCAGCATTTT; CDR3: CASSYRGNQPQHF
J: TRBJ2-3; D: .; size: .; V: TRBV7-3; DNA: TGTGCCAGCAGCCTCCGGGGTAGGGATACGCAGTATTTT; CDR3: CASSLRGRDTQYF
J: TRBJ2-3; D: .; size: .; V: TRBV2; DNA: TGTGCCAGTCTCCGAGGGACAGATACGCAGTATTTT; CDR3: CASLRGTDTQYF
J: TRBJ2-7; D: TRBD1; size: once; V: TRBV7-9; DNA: TGTGCCAGCAGCTCCCGGGGACAGGGTGGCGAGCAGTACTTC; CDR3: CASSSRGQGGEQYF
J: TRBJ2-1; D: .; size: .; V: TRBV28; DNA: TGTGCCAGCAGCTGGGGACTGATTAATGAGCAGTTCTTC; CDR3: CASSWGLINEQFF
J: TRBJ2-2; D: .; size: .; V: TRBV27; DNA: TGTGCCAGCAGTTTAGAGCCGAACACCGGGGAGCTGTTTTTT; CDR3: CASSLEPNTGELFF
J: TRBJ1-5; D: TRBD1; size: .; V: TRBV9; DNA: TGTGCCAGCAGCGTGGAAGGGACAGCGAATCAGCCCCAGCATTTT; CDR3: CASSVEGTANQPQHF
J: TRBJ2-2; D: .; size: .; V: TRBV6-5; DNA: TGTGCCAGCAGTCCCCAGGTCACCGGGGAGCTGTTTTTT; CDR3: CASSPQVTGELFF
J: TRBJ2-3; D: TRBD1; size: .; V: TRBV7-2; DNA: TGTGCCAGCAGCCTGGGACAGCCGGGGTCAGATACGCAGTATTTT; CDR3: CASSLGQPGSDTQYF
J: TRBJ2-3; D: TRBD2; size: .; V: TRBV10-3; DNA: TGTGCCATCAGTGAGAACCCTAGCGGACCCGATACGCAGTATTTT; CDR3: CAISENPSGPDTQYF
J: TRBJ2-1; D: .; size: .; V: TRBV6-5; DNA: TGTGCCAGCAGCGCGTCCCGAGCGGATCAGTTCTTC; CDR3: CASSASRADQFF
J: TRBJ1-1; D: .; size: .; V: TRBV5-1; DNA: TGCGCCAGCAGCCAGGGTTTAGGCACTGAAGCTTTCTTT; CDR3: CASSQGLGTEAFF
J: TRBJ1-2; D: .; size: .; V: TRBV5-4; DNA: TGTGCCAGCAGCTTCAGAGGGAACTATGGCTACACCTTC; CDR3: CASSFRGNYGYTF
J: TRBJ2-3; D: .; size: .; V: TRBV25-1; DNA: TGTGCCAGCAGCGGTTACACAGATACGCAGTATTTT; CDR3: CASSGYTDTQYF
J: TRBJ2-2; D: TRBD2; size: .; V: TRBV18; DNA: TGTGCCAGCTCACCCCGACTAGCGGGAGGGCGCGTCACCGGGGAGCTGTTTTTT; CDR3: CASSPRLAGGRVTGELFF
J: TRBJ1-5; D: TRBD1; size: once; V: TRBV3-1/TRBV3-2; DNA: TGTGCCAGCAGCCAAGGGGGACAGGGTAGCAATCAGCCCCAGCATTTT; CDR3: CASSQGGQGSNQPQHF
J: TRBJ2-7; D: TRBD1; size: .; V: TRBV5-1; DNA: TGCGCCAGCAGCGCGACCGGGACAGGGGCCTACGAGCAGTACTTC; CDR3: CASSATGTGAYEQYF
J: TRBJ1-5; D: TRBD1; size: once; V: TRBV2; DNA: TGTGCCAGTGTTGGGACAGGGGGTTTTCAGCCCCAGCATTTT; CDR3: CASVGTGGFQPQHF
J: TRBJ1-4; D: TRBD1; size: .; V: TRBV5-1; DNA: TGCGCCAGCAGCTTAGGGGGCGGTGATGAAAAACTGTTTTTT; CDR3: CASSLGGGDEKLFF